One and the same sample provided the 3 T cell receptor beta chains below, sequenced in a study of T cell responses to AZD1222 COVID-19 vaccine. Sequencing used immunoSEQ multiplex PCR; TCRdb keeps in-frame clones, though not all of them. The table includes 60,000 to 90,000 clones, around 80% detected once. The sequences come from peripheral blood, collected 28 days after the second dose of the MenACWY control vaccine. The receptor set was obtained from an adult who received the MenACWY meningococcal vaccine as a control.

The CDR3 DNA reads TGTGCCAGCACCCTCGGGACAGGGGGAAATCAGCCCCAGCATTTT. Residues: CASTLGTGGNQPQHF. The chain has TRBV28 and TRBJ1-5, with 11 positions matching TRBD1. With 7 bases clipped from V and 4 bases from J, the junction kept 6 bases outside the gene matches. The germline V gene has CDR1 MDHEN and CDR2 SYDVKM. This CDR3 is 15 amino acids long.

This clone was recorded once. This chain uses TRBV9 with TRBJ2-2, with 14 nucleotides matching TRBD2. J gave up 6 bases and V 4 bases, and 8 bases lay outside the gene matches. CDR3 length: 17 residues. The germline gives CDR1 SGDLS, CDR2 YYNGEE. The DNA for the CDR3 is TGTGCCAGCAGCCCCCGACTAGCGGGGGGGTCTCCCGGGGAGCTGTTTTTT. This gives the protein CASSPRLAGGSPGELFF.

This clone turned up a few times. This chain uses TRBV7-8 with TRBJ2-2, with 8 bases aligning to TRBD2. The trim removed 6 bases at V and 7 bases at J, leaving 10 bases unmatched. Germline CDR1 is SGHVS and CDR2 is FQNEAQ. This CDR3 is 15 amino acids long. CDR3 nucleotides: TGTGCCAGCAGTGGGGAGCGGGAGCGCGGCGGGGAGCTGTTTTTT. Protein product: CASSGERERGGELFF.